These T cell receptor beta chains were read from a single sample in a study of cytotoxic CD8 clonotypes in ibrutinib-treated CLL. Libraries were prepared by immunoSEQ multiplex PCR; TCRdb keeps only in-frame clonotypes and omits some of them. This sample carries fewer than 400,000 clones, under 70% of them seen once, and the ten largest clones take approximately 6%. Sequenced material: PBMCs, taken after 36 months of ibrutinib treatment. The receptors originated from a human donor with chronic lymphocytic leukemia. Both conserved end residues are part of each CDR3. A D gene is named only where the DNA matches it firmly. Rows give clone size only sometimes, using once, few, many, or a class for an expanded clone.

-	TRBV28	-	TRBJ1-4	TGTGCCAGCAGGGGGCAGCCTAATGAAAAACTGTTTTTT	CASRGQPNEKLFF
TRBD1	TRBV10-3	-	TRBJ1-1	TGTGCCATCAGAAAAGGACAGGTAGGCCGGAACACTGAAGCTTTCTTT	CAIRKGQVGRNTEAFF
-	TRBV5-6	once	TRBJ2-7	TGTGCCAGCAGCTTGGGCAGGGGCAAGGAGCAGTACTTC	CASSLGRGKEQYF
-	TRBV4-1	few	TRBJ1-6	TGCGCCAGCAGCCAAGAAAAGGGCTGGGGATCACCCCTCCACTTT	CASSQEKGWGSPLHF
-	TRBV4-1	-	TRBJ2-7	TGCGCCAGCAGCCAAGAGGGCCGCTGGGGCCCCTACGAGCAGTACTTC	CASSQEGRWGPYEQYF
TRBD1	TRBV7-9	-	TRBJ2-7	TGTGCCAGCAGCTCCCCCCGGACAGGGCAAGCCTACGAGCAGTACTTC	CASSSPRTGQAYEQYF
TRBD2	TRBV7-9	-	TRBJ2-2	TGTGCCAGCAGCTTAGCAGGTAGCGGGACGAACACCGGGGAGCTGTTTTTT	CASSLAGSGTNTGELFF
TRBD2	TRBV14	-	TRBJ2-1	TGTGCCAGCAGCCATCTCCCCGGCGGGGGTCTCTACAATGAGCAGTTCTTC	CASSHLPGGGLYNEQFF
-	TRBV29-1	-	TRBJ2-1	TGCAGCGGGACAAGACGCGCCAAAGGCAATGAGCAGTTCTTC	CSGTRRAKGNEQFF
-	TRBV9	-	TRBJ2-2	TGTGCCAGCAGCGTAGGGCCGGGACCCTATCATACCGGGGAGCTGTTTTTT	CASSVGPGPYHTGELFF